What follows are 30 T cell receptor beta chains derived from one specimen sequenced in a study of cytomegalovirus exposure and HLA in healthy donors. Use of 60 Vbeta and 13 Jbeta primers characterized the PCR. The assay was immunoSEQ multiplex PCR, and TCRdb's table has in-frame clones only and misses some. The table shows 100,000 to 150,000 clones, with roughly 78% occurring only once. The source material was PBMCs. The receptors were gathered from a man aged 30-40 years in good health and CMV-seropositive.

The chain uses TRBV6-4 and TRBJ2-1; D may be TRBD2 (5 bases). This CDR3 is 15 amino acids long. CDR1 and CDR2 (germline): MRHNA, SNTAGT. Trimming removed 5 bases at V and 0 bases at J, with 11 bases between. The CDR3 DNA reads TGTGCCAGCAGTCCGGGATCCTACTCCTACAATGAGCAGTTCTTC. This gives the protein CASSPGSYSYNEQFF.

The J gene is TRBJ2-2, the V gene TRBV28; D is possibly TRBD2 (6 bases). Germline CDR1 is MDHEN and CDR2 is SYDVKM. The CDR3 sequence is 18 residues long. V was clipped by 6 bases and J by 5 bases, with 25 bases between them. The CDR3 protein is CASSRGRLTPRGTGELFF. CDR3 bases: TGTGCCAGCAGCCGGGGTCGGCTCACCCCTCGGGGGACCGGGGAGCTGTTTTTT.

The gene calls are TRBV11-3 and TRBJ1-5; 7 nucleotides match TRBD1. Trimming took 9 bases from V and 2 from J; bases not matched to a gene: 10. The CDR3 is 15 residues long. CDR1 and CDR2 (germline): SGHNT, YENEEA. The chain's CDR3 is CARLWDSCGNQPQHF. CDR3 bases: TGTGCCAGACTGTGGGACAGTTGCGGCAATCAGCCCCAGCATTTT.

The V call is TRBV27, the J call TRBJ1-2, with 9 bases that match TRBD1. V shed 5 bases, J shed 4 bases, and the junction held 5 bases outside the gene matches. The germline V gene encodes CDR1 MNHEY and CDR2 SMNVEV (reference sequence). The CDR3 has 14 residues. This CDR3 is CASSLTGGLYGYTF. CDR3 coding DNA: TGTGCCAGCAGTCTAACAGGGGGCCTCTATGGCTACACCTTC.

This clone was seen a single time. This chain joins TRBV4-2 and TRBJ1-2; no reliable D call. The CDR3 loop spans 15 amino acids. The V and J ends lost 0 bases and 4 bases respectively, with 12 bases between them. Germline CDR1 reads LGHNA; CDR2 reads YNFKEQ. The CDR3 DNA is TGTGCCAGCAGCCAAGAGAGCCAGGAAGGCTATGGCTACACCTTC. Translating it yields CASSQESQEGYGYTF.

This sequence joins TRBV5-1 and TRBJ1-5; the D gene is possibly TRBD1 (5 bases). V dropped 5 bases and J dropped 3 bases, with 12 bases sitting between them. CDR3 length equals 14 residues. CDR1 and CDR2 from the germline V gene are SGHRS and YFSETQ. The CDR3 region is CASRSGHFNQPQHF. CDR3 coding DNA: TGCGCCAGCAGGTCCGGACACTTCAATCAGCCCCAGCATTTT.

The gene calls are TRBV5-1 and TRBJ2-2; a possible D gene is TRBD1 (5 bases). The ends were cut back, 2 bases at V and 1 base at J, with 6 bases in the middle. The CDR3 spans 14 residues. CDR1 is SGHRS, CDR2 YFSETQ, per germline. The CDR3 DNA reads as TGCGCCAGCAGCTTCAGGGTGAACACCGGGGAGCTGTTTTTT. Protein product: CASSFRVNTGELFF.

The chain uses TRBV6-5 and TRBJ1-5, with D possibly TRBD1 on 5 matching bases. Germline V lookup: CDR1 MNHEY, CDR2 SVGAGI. This CDR3 has 14 amino acids. The V gene lost 5 bases and the J gene lost 1 base, with 9 bases spanning the gap. CDR3 residues: CASSRTPSNQPQHF. CDR3 DNA sequence: TGTGCCAGCAGTAGGACACCGAGCAATCAGCCCCAGCATTTT.

The chain joins TRBV10-2 to TRBJ2-1; weak D call: TRBD2 (6 bases). The CDR3 contains 16 residues. The V end lost 0 bases, the J end lost 2 bases, and 11 bases lay between the germline ends. Germline-derived CDR1 and CDR2 are WSHSY and SAAADI. CDR3 nucleotide sequence: TGCGCCAGCAGTGAGTCATGGGGGGTCGCCTACAATGAGCAGTTCTTC. This encodes CASSESWGVAYNEQFF.

In regard to this clone: This same CDR3 is encoded by further DNA sequences in the sample. The V gene is TRBV5-6, the J gene TRBJ2-4, with 7 nucleotides matching TRBD1. Germline V gives CDR1 SGHDT, CDR2 YYEEEE. With V trimmed by 4 bases and J by 11 bases, 6 bases remained unmatched. This CDR3 contains 12 residues. Here the CDR3 reads CASSRDSIVQYF. CDR3 in DNA: TGTGCCAGCAGCCGGGACAGTATAGTTCAGTACTTC.

This rearrangement joins TRBV7-6 to TRBJ2-3; TRBD2 matches at 12 bases. The V segment lost 5 bases and the J segment 4 bases; nucleotides outside the gene matches: 4. Germline assignment: CDR1 SGHVS and CDR2 FNYEAQ. The CDR3 is made up of 15 amino acids. As DNA, the CDR3 is TGTGCCAGCAGCCCTAGCGGGGGGGCCGCAGATACGCAGTATTTT. Amino acid sequence: CASSPSGGAADTQYF.

The chain couples TRBV10-3 to TRBJ1-6; 9 bases align to TRBD1. The CDR3 has 17 amino acids. With V trimmed by 4 bases and J by 6 bases, 10 bases remained unmatched. The germline CDR1 and CDR2 sequences are ENHRY and SYGVKD. The CDR3 region is CAISVRSGQGFNSPLHF. The CDR3 nucleotides are TGTGCCATCAGTGTTCGGTCGGGACAGGGATTTAATTCACCCCTCCACTTT.

This rearrangement joins TRBV12-5 to TRBJ1-3; D remains ambiguous. Trimming removed 1 base from V and 4 bases from J, with 14 bases in between. Germline V CDR1 and CDR2: LGHNT, FRNRAP. The CDR3 sequence is 16 residues long. The CDR3 DNA reads as TGTGCTAGTGGTTTGGCGACTGGAACGAGGGGAAACACCATATATTTT. Its translation is CASGLATGTRGNTIYF.

The J gene is TRBJ2-1, the V gene TRBV5-1; no clear D gene. Trimming took 0 bases from V and 0 from J, leaving 4 bases between them. This CDR3 spans 14 amino acids. Germline lookup yields CDR1 SGHRS and CDR2 YFSETQ. CDR3 sequence (DNA): TGCGCCAGCAGCTTGGACAGCTCCTACAATGAGCAGTTCTTC. Translation: CASSLDSSYNEQFF.

The chain has TRBV5-6 and TRBJ1-1; the D gene is possibly TRBD1 (5 bases). The germline V gene encodes CDR1 SGHDT and CDR2 YYEEEE. The germline V and J ends were trimmed by 4 bases and 1 base, with 20 bases remaining between them. The CDR3 length is 17 residues. CDR3 sequence (DNA): TGTGCCAGCAGCGATAACAACGATTTCGGGGGGAACACTGAAGCTTTCTTT. It codes for CASSDNNDFGGNTEAFF.

V gene TRBV25-1 combines with J gene TRBJ2-3; D remains ambiguous. Germline CDR1 and CDR2: MGHDK and SYGVNS. The CDR3 is made up of 14 amino acids. V dropped 3 bases and J dropped 3 bases, with 10 bases sitting between them. DNA of the CDR3: TGTGCCAGCAGTGATGCAAAAGCAACAGATACGCAGTATTTT. This encodes CASSDAKATDTQYF.

In this sample, this clone turned up a few times. The chain is built from TRBV6-5 and TRBJ2-5; possibly TRBD1 for D (5 bases). The CDR3 is 13 residues long. CDR1 is MNHEY, CDR2 SVGAGI, per germline. Trimming stripped 7 bases from V and 4 bases from J, with 13 bases between. This chain's CDR3 is CASTNNRGETQYF. The DNA of the CDR3 is TGTGCCAGCACCAACAATAGGGGAGAGACCCAGTACTTC.

There are a few counts of this clone. The rearrangement links TRBV6-1 to TRBJ1-2; maybe TRBD1 (6 bases). Per germline, CDR1 MNHNS and CDR2 SASEGT. The CDR3 sequence is 14 residues long. V was pared by 6 bases and J by 2 bases, with 13 bases between. The CDR3 protein is CASRKAGVNYGYTF. CDR3 sequence (DNA): TGTGCCAGCAGAAAGGCAGGGGTGAACTATGGCTACACCTTC.

The rearrangement uses TRBV18 and TRBJ2-1; D gene unclear. The CDR3 extends over 15 amino acids. V lost 5 bases and J 2 bases, leaving 13 bases between the germline ends. Germline V gene data show CDR1 as KGHSH and CDR2 as LQKENI. CDR3 in DNA: TGTGCCAGCTCAGACACCCCCCAAACCTACAATGAGCAGTTCTTC. Its protein product is CASSDTPQTYNEQFF.

The chain recombines TRBV10-3 with TRBJ1-5; TRBD1 matches at 7 bases. With 4 bases clipped from V and 2 bases from J, the junction kept 5 bases outside the gene matches. Germline V gene lookup returns CDR1 ENHRY and CDR2 SYGVKD. CDR3 length equals 15 residues. The CDR3 bases are TGTGCCATCAGTGCCACAGGGGATGGCAATCAGCCCCAGCATTTT. Amino acid sequence: CAISATGDGNQPQHF.

V gene TRBV7-9 combines with J gene TRBJ2-5; 12 bases match TRBD1. The trim removed 5 bases at V and 1 base at J, leaving 11 bases unmatched. Germline values: CDR1 SEHNR, CDR2 FQNEAQ (reference sequence). This CDR3 is 18 amino acids long. CDR3 amino acids: CASSPRDRGRSPQETQYF. The CDR3 DNA follows: TGTGCCAGCAGCCCTCGGGACAGGGGGCGAAGCCCCCAAGAGACCCAGTACTTC.

The rearrangement joins TRBV28 to TRBJ2-7; TRBD2 agrees at 15 bases. V lost 5 bases to trimming and J lost 1 base; unmatched junction nucleotides: 3. The CDR3 consists of 16 residues. The germline CDR1 and CDR2 sequences are MDHEN and SYDVKM. CDR3 in amino acids: CASSGTSGGTSYEQYF. CDR3 nucleotide sequence: TGTGCCAGCAGTGGGACTAGCGGGGGGACTTCCTACGAGCAGTACTTC.

The V call is TRBV5-1, the J call TRBJ2-1, with D possibly TRBD2 on 6 matching bases. The germline V gene encodes CDR1 SGHRS and CDR2 YFSETQ. This CDR3 contains 13 residues. Trimming removed 4 bases from V and 12 bases from J, with 17 bases in between. CDR3 sequence (DNA): TGCGCCAGCAGCCCAACCTGGGGGGTGGGGCAGTTCTTC. It is translated as CASSPTWGVGQFF.

The J gene is TRBJ2-5, the V gene TRBV27; 11 bases are a match to TRBD2. CDR1 MNHEY and CDR2 SMNVEV come from the germline V gene (reference sequence). The CDR3 consists of 16 residues. The junction had 13 bases not matched to a gene; V was cut back by 8 bases and J by 5 bases. The CDR3 DNA follows: TGTGCCAGCGCCCGTAGCGGGGGGGCGTCGTTCGAGACCCAGTACTTC. As protein: CASARSGGASFETQYF.

The CDR3 DNA reads TGTGCCAGCTCCTCGAACGGAGCCCCCGTGGAGCAGTACTTC. As protein: CASSSNGAPVEQYF. The V gene is TRBV18, the J gene TRBJ2-7; D unresolved. This CDR3 is 14 amino acids long. The germline V gene encodes CDR1 KGHSH and CDR2 LQKENI. Trimming pared 6 bases from V and 7 bases from J, leaving 19 bases between.

CDR3 sequence: CASSPSVQATNTGELFF. In nucleotides, the CDR3 is TGTGCCAGCTCACCAAGTGTACAGGCGACGAACACCGGGGAGCTGTTTTTT. V is TRBV18 and J is TRBJ2-2, with a possible D match to TRBD1 (5 bases). With 2 bases removed from V and 0 bases from J, the gap between germline ends came to 13 bases. There are 17 residues in the CDR3. Germline lookup yields CDR1 KGHSH and CDR2 LQKENI. Drawing the rest from reference TRBV18 and TRBJ2-2, the complete variable domain is NAGVMQNPRHLVRRRGQEARLRCSPMKGHSHVYWYRQLPEEGLKFMVYLQKENIIDESGMPKERFSAEFPKEGPSILRIQQVVRGDSAAYFCASSPSVQATNTGELFFGEGSRLTVL.

V is TRBV7-3 and J is TRBJ2-1, with D perhaps TRBD1 (6 bases). The CDR3 is made up of 15 amino acids. V lost 5 bases and J lost 0, with 11 bases in between. Germline CDR1 SGHTA, CDR2 FQGTGA. As DNA, the CDR3 is TGTGCCAGCAGCCCAGGGGAGAGCTCCTACAATGAGCAGTTCTTC. It translates to CASSPGESSYNEQFF.

The J gene is TRBJ2-5, the V gene TRBV4-1; 9 bases align to TRBD2. Germline V gene data show CDR1 as MGHRA and CDR2 as YSYEKL. CDR3 size: 16 residues. With 4 bases clipped from V and 2 bases from J, the junction kept 8 bases outside the gene matches. DNA for the CDR3: TGCGCCAGCAGCCTTCCCCCTAGCGGGGAACAAGAGACCCAGTACTTC. It specifies CASSLPPSGEQETQYF.

The chain recombines TRBV6-1 with TRBJ1-3, with D uncertain. The CDR3 has 14 amino acids. V shed 6 bases and J shed 0 bases, with 9 bases lying between them. The V gene's germline CDR1 is MNHNS and CDR2 SASEGT. The CDR3, as DNA: TGTGCCAGCAGACCGGTGAGCTCTGGAAACACCATATATTTT. Translation gives CASRPVSSGNTIYF.

This chain links TRBV6-6 with TRBJ2-1, with TRBD2 identical over 7 bases. V lost 9 bases, J lost 7 bases, and 12 bases stayed unmatched. CDR1 and CDR2 (germline): MNHNY, SVGAGI (reference sequence). This CDR3 spans 14 amino acids. The CDR3 coding sequence is TGTGCCAGTATTCGGGGGGATGTGGCAAATGAGCAGTTCTTC. This codes for CASIRGDVANEQFF.